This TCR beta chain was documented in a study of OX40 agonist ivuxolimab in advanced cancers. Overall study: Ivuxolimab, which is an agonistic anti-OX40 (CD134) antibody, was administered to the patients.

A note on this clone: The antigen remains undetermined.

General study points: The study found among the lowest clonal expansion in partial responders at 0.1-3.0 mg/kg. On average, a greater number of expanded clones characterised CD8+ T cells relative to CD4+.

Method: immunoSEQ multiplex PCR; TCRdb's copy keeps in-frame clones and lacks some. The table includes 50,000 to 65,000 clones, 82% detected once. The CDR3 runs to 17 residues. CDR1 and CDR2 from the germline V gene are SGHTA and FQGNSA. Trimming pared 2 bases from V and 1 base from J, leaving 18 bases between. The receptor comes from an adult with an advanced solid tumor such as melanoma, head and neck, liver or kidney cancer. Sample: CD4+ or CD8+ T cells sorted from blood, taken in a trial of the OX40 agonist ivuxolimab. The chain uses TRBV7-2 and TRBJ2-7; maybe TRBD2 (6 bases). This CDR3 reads CASSLPRKLAVSYEQYF. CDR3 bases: TGTGCCAGCAGCTTACCCCGGAAGTTAGCGGTTTCCTACGAGCAGTACTTC. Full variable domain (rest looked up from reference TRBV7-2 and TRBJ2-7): GAGVSQSPSNKVTEKGKDVELRCDPISGHTALYWYRQSLGQGLEFLIYFQGNSAPDKSGLPSDRFSAERTGGSVSTLTIQRTQQEDSAVYLCASSLPRKLAVSYEQYFGPGTRLTVT.